This T cell receptor (beta chain) was found in a study of cytomegalovirus exposure and HLA in healthy donors. General study findings and limits: As a later analysis showed, a missense DCLRE1C variant was linked to trimming of TCR beta V- and J-genes. Available immune exposure information covered CMV serostatus only. HLA restriction was apparent for most CMV-associated TCR beta chains in a later analysis. A previous analysis found most TCR beta V segments productive roughly 87% or roughly 30% of the time.

Trimming took 7 bases from V and 13 from J, leaving 22 bases between them. Germline V gives CDR1 SNHLY, CDR2 FYNNEI. This CDR3 comprises 14 residues. A note on this clone: What it binds is not known.

The PCR had 60 Vbeta and 13 Jbeta primers. Sequencing used immunoSEQ multiplex PCR; TCRdb keeps in-frame clones, though not all of them. The sample has tens of thousands of clones; 68% are singletons. The V and J genes are TRBV2 and TRBJ1-4; a possible D gene is TRBD1 (6 bases). This TCR derives from a young woman in good health and CMV-seronegative. The source material was PBMCs. The CDR3 nucleotides read TGTGCCAGCACCGAAGGGAGGGGGTCTCAATCACTGTTTTTT. Encoded protein: CASTEGRGSQSLFF. Based on the CDR3 plus reference TRBV2 and TRBJ1-4, the full variable domain is EPEVTQTPSHQVTQMGQEVILRCVPISNHLYFYWYRQILGQKVEFLVSFYNNEISEKSEIFDDQFSVERPDGSNFTLKIRSTKLEDSAMYFCASTEGRGSQSLFFGSGTQLSVL.